This TCR beta chain was sequenced during a study of T cell responses to AZD1222 COVID-19 vaccine. The CDR3 has 17 amino acids. V gave up 4 bases and J gave up 5 bases; unmatched junction bases: 12. CDR1 LNHDA and CDR2 SQIVND come from the germline V gene (reference sequence). Method: immunoSEQ multiplex PCR; TCRdb's copy keeps in-frame clones and lacks some. The data contain about 78,000 clones, approximately 90% of them seen just once; the ten biggest clones take up roughly 24%. The starting material was peripheral blood, obtained on day 0 of AZD1222 vaccination. The chain employs TRBV19 and TRBJ2-2, with 8 bases aligning to TRBD1. The sequence derives from an adult in good health. CDR3 in amino acids: CASSTPTGTGVTGELFF. For the CDR3, the DNA is TGTGCCAGTAGTACACCTACAGGGACAGGAGTAACCGGGGAGCTGTTTTTT.